The clone carrying this T cell receptor (beta chain) was counted between two and nine times. This table comes from immunoSEQ multiplex PCR, and its TCRdb copy is limited to in-frame clones, with some not included. The sample holds some 200,000 clones, approximately 82% seen once. The data were taken from a study of blood T cell repertoires in COVID-19. Study as a whole: Sites across the United States, Italy and Spain contributed samples from acute and convalescent COVID-19. From T cells, B-cell-depleted T cells, or PBMCs came the material, which was cDNA or gDNA.

There are 14 residues in the CDR3. CDR1 is SNHLY, CDR2 FYNNEI, per germline. With 6 bases clipped from V and 4 bases from J, the junction kept 4 bases outside the gene matches. The TCR comes from a human donor with acute or convalescent COVID-19. The donor label of this sample is uncertain. Sequenced: peripheral blood. V usage is TRBV2 and J usage is TRBJ1-2; 11 bases are shared with TRBD1. The CDR3 region is CASRGQGASYGYTF. CDR3 coding DNA: TGTGCCAGCAGAGGACAGGGGGCTAGCTATGGCTACACCTTC.